This entry describes one T cell receptor beta chain. Its antigen specificity is not known. Base qualities were left out, and no much larger clone turns up one base away. The immunoSEQ Assay, which relies on bias-controlled multiplex PCR amplification of genomic DNA, was used to profile TCRbeta CDR3 regions. For the original study's pipeline: To quantify the absolute abundance of each unique TCRbeta CDR3 region, the sequences were collapsed and filtered. Differential abundance was assessed using a binomial (Fisher-equivalent) model and a beta-binomial model in which time-dependent variance fitted from healthy donors was added. Clones with fewer than 5 combined templates were removed, and a clone was called differentially abundant if the clone's Benjamini-Hochberg FDR was below 0.01. Using the form v = (b*log(k)+a)^2, the beta-binomial variance was modeled as a function of the total template count across the two samples. TCRdb re-hosts the immuneACCESS table, in-frame sequences only. Its copies lack some clones; in the studies checked, an unresolved V gene accounts for under half of them, and the cause for the rest is not known. D and trimming were read from the DNA, whereas the V and J calls and clone size are those reported in that table. This sample lists more than 95,000 clones; over 65% were detected once. The ten biggest clones cover approximately 3% of the sample.

The sample originates from a study of identifying expanded T cells in peripheral blood (dated by TCRdb to the late 2010s). About the study as a whole: Technical replicates were generated by sequencing separate aliquots of the same genomic DNA pool, and four replicates were compared pairwise. The research as a whole found: It was expected by the authors that biological variance in healthy repertoires might increase further over much longer intervals, such as months to years. Across all healthy-donor time intervals, the beta-binomial model significantly cut both the number of clones called differentially abundant and the false-positive rate. In all healthy donors, the variance in clone template counts between samples taken two weeks apart rose significantly as total template count increased. Between technical replicates the binomial model flagged approximately 1.2 differentially abundant clones, whereas over about two weeks the binomial model flagged about 16.4 and over about 4 weeks approximately 20.

Counted from cysteine to phenylalanine, this CDR3 has 14 amino acids. Only the CDR3 part of the read is kept: 42 bases, read in frame from the first base. V loses 4 bases, J loses 12 bases, and the germline ends lie 22 bases apart. CDR1 and CDR2 (SGDLS, YYNGEE) derive from the germline V gene. During the collection period, no infections or other immune events were recorded for the healthy donors. Time-dependent variance in a beta-binomial model of T-cell clone differential abundance was calibrated using healthy-donor blood repertoires as a training cohort. There were roughly 10 healthy donors in the training cohort, of whom 3 were female and 7 were male. The donors were between roughly 25 and 70 years old, with an average age of approximately 47 years. Whole blood, obtained from a commercial supplier, was collected from each healthy donor at three time points spaced approximately two weeks apart. For immunosequencing, genomic DNA was extracted from unsorted whole blood.

Rearrangement joined TRBV9 to TRBJ1-1; TRBD1 is a weak D gene call, 5 bases matching. Sequenced input: blood. This clonotype was sampled from a person aged 18 to 75 in good health. The CDR3 corresponds to CASSPDGRVDRSFF. The nucleotide sequence is TGTGCCAGCAGCCCCGACGGCAGGGTGGATCGGTCTTTCTTT.